The 18 T cell receptor beta chains below were found in one sample sequenced in a study of blood T cell repertoires in COVID-19. The method was immunoSEQ multiplex PCR; TCRdb's version includes in-frame clones alone and lacks a portion of them. The sample records approximately 180,000 clones, approximately 85% being singletons. Sample: peripheral blood. These receptors were taken from a woman at least 80 years old with acute or convalescent COVID-19.

The chain employs TRBV15 and TRBJ1-5; maybe TRBD1 (5 bases). This CDR3 spans 18 amino acids. In germline, CDR1 is LNHNV, CDR2 YYDKDF (reference sequence). Trimming cost V 0 bases and J 0 bases, with 15 bases left between them. CDR3 DNA sequence: TGTGCCACCAGCAGAGAAGGGGCAGGAGTTCTTAGCAATCAGCCCCAGCATTTT. It is translated as CATSREGAGVLSNQPQHF. The complete variable domain, with remaining parts taken from reference TRBV15 and TRBJ1-5, reads DAMVIQNPRYQVTQFGKPVTLSCSQTLNHNVMYWYQQKSSQAPKLLFHYYDKDFNNEADTPDNFQSRRPNTSFCFLDIRSPGLGDTAMYLCATSREGAGVLSNQPQHFGDGTRLSIL.

The chain links TRBV7-3 to TRBJ2-2; 7 nucleotides line up with TRBD2. This CDR3 has 14 amino acids. CDR1 and CDR2 (germline): SGHTA, FQGTGA. The ends lost 7 bases at V and 3 bases at J; junction bases unmatched: 5. The chain's CDR3 is CASMREPHTGELFF. CDR3 bases: TGTGCCAGCATGCGGGAGCCCCACACCGGGGAGCTGTTTTTT.

The CDR3 bases are TGTGCCAGTAGTATCGCGGGGGGGGCTGGGGCTGGACAGCCCCAGCATTTT. This gives the protein CASSIAGGAGAGQPQHF. The chain joins TRBV19 to TRBJ1-5, with a weak D call TRBD1 (6 bases). V was shortened by 3 bases and J by 7 bases, with 22 bases between the two germline ends. Germline lookup yields CDR1 LNHDA and CDR2 SQIVND (reference sequence). The CDR3 loop spans 17 amino acids.

The rearrangement joins TRBV12-3 or TRBV12-4 to TRBJ2-5; the match to TRBD2 covers 7 bases. After removal of 10 bases from V and 5 bases from J, the junction contained 7 bases not matched to a gene. The CDR3 loop spans 12 amino acids. The CDR3 DNA is TGTGCCATTGCGGGGGTCGGGGAGACCCAGTACTTC. As protein: CAIAGVGETQYF.

The rearrangement uses TRBV29-1 and TRBJ2-7, with D possibly matching TRBD2 (6 bases). V was cut by 6 bases and J by 4 bases, with 13 bases left in between. This CDR3 is 12 amino acids long. CDR1 and CDR2 (germline): SQVTM, ANQGSEA. The CDR3 here is CSVTLGGYEQYF. For the CDR3, the DNA is TGCAGCGTCACCCTAGGAGGGTACGAGCAGTACTTC.

The table lists this clone with a few counts. V and J are TRBV6-5 and TRBJ1-2, with D maybe TRBD1 (6 bases). CDR1 is MNHEY and CDR2 is SVGAGI in the germline V gene. This CDR3 is built from 13 residues. The ends were cut back, 6 bases at V and 4 bases at J, with 12 bases in the middle. The CDR3 nucleotides are TGTGCCAGCAGAAAGGGGGGGACCTATGGCTACACCTTC. This gives the protein CASRKGGTYGYTF.

The V call is TRBV7-9, the J call TRBJ1-2; TRBD1 is a possible D gene (5 bases). The CDR3 covers 15 residues. CDR1 is SEHNR and CDR2 is FQNEAQ in the germline V gene (reference sequence). Trimming shortened V by 2 bases and J by 7 bases, and 17 bases separated the two germline ends. CDR3 protein: CASSLPWPNRGGYTF. The CDR3 coding sequence is TGTGCCAGCAGCTTACCTTGGCCTAATAGGGGTGGCTACACCTTC.

CDR3 loop: CASSIAGIQYF. The CDR3 DNA is TGTGCCAGTAGTATAGCGGGCATTCAGTACTTC. The chain combines TRBV19 with TRBJ2-4; D ambiguous. Germline V gene lookup returns CDR1 LNHDA and CDR2 SQIVND (reference sequence). The CDR3 totals 11 residues. Deletions cut 1 base from V and 9 bases from J, with 4 bases between.

This chain connects TRBV27 to TRBJ1-6; 7 bases align to TRBD1. CDR1 and CDR2 (germline): MNHEY, SMNVEV (reference sequence). J was trimmed by 0 bases and V by 3 bases; bases with no gene match: 2. The CDR3 is made up of 16 amino acids. This chain's CDR3 is CASSLDRSSYNSPLHF. In DNA form, the CDR3 reads TGTGCCAGCAGTTTGGACAGGAGCTCCTATAATTCACCCCTCCACTTT.

The V call is TRBV9, the J call TRBJ2-2, with D maybe TRBD2 (5 bases). V was shortened by 4 bases and J by 2 bases, with 9 bases between the two germline ends. This CDR3 contains 14 residues. The germline V gene encodes CDR1 SGDLS and CDR2 YYNGEE. The DNA for the CDR3 is TGTGCCAGCAGCCACACTAGAAACACCGGGGAGCTGTTTTTT. Amino acids: CASSHTRNTGELFF. Full variable domain (missing parts from reference TRBV9 and TRBJ2-2): DSGVTQTPKHLITATGQRVTLRCSPRSGDLSVYWYQQSLDQGLQFLIQYYNGEERAKGNILERFSAQQFPDLHSELNLSSLELGDSALYFCASSHTRNTGELFFGEGSRLTVL.

The J gene is TRBJ1-4, the V gene TRBV5-1; D is unclear. V was clipped by 0 bases and J by 5 bases, with 11 bases between them. This CDR3 is built from 15 residues. Germline CDR1 reads SGHRS; CDR2 reads YFSETQ. CDR3 loop: CASSLAEDRNEKLFF. In DNA, the CDR3 is TGCGCCAGCAGCTTGGCGGAGGATAGGAATGAAAAACTGTTTTTT.

This clone was counted a few times. The V call is TRBV6-1, the J call TRBJ1-4; the D gene is possibly TRBD1 (5 bases). Germline CDR1 MNHNS, CDR2 SASEGT. There are 17 residues in the CDR3. V shed 4 bases and J shed 1 base, with 16 bases lying between them. The chain's CDR3 is CASSGRAKTITNEKLFF. The CDR3 coding sequence is TGTGCCAGCAGTGGCAGGGCCAAAACCATAACTAATGAAAAACTGTTTTTT.

J is TRBJ1-2 and V is TRBV5-8, with no clear D. V lost 0 bases, J lost 6 bases, and 21 bases lay in between. Germline V gives CDR1 SGHTS, CDR2 YDEGEE. The CDR3 loop spans 17 amino acids. CDR3 in amino acids: CASSLARGRLFQHGYTF. The CDR3 nucleotides read TGTGCCAGCAGCTTGGCTCGGGGTCGCTTATTTCAGCATGGCTACACCTTC.

The J gene is TRBJ1-2, the V gene TRBV30; possibly TRBD1 for D (5 bases). Germline loops: CDR1 GTSNPN, CDR2 SVGIG (reference sequence). The V and J ends lost 5 bases and 2 bases respectively, with 15 bases between them. The CDR3 spans 14 residues. Here the CDR3 DNA reads TGTGCCTGGGACAACAAAAGGGGAAACTATGGCTACACCTTC. This codes for CAWDNKRGNYGYTF.

Concerning this clone itself: Other DNA sequences in the same sample also yield this CDR3. J is TRBJ1-2 and V is TRBV4-3; tentative D call: TRBD1 (5 bases). CDR1 is LGHNA and CDR2 is YSLEER in the germline V gene. The ends were cut back, 0 bases at V and 4 bases at J, with 9 bases in the middle. The CDR3 consists of 14 residues. For the CDR3, the DNA is TGCGCCAGCAGCCAAGAGCAGGGAAGCTATGGCTACACCTTC. It codes for CASSQEQGSYGYTF.

The genes are TRBV7-8 and TRBJ1-5; D might be TRBD1 (6 bases). The V end lost 5 bases, the J end lost 2 bases, and 13 bases lay between the germline ends. This CDR3 has 15 residues. Germline loops: CDR1 SGHVS, CDR2 FQNEAQ. The CDR3 nucleotides are TGTGCCAGCAGCGGGGGCTTGCTTGGCAATCAGCCCCAGCATTTT. This codes for CASSGGLLGNQPQHF. The full variable domain, rest sourced from reference TRBV7-8 and TRBJ1-5, is GAGVSQSPRYKVAKRGQDVALRCDPISGHVSLFWYQQALGQGPEFLTYFQNEAQLDKSGLPSDRFFAERPEGSVSTLKIQRTQQEDSAVYLCASSGGLLGNQPQHFGDGTRLSIL.

The chain combines TRBV25-1 with TRBJ2-1; the match to TRBD2 covers 10 bases. The V and J ends lost 4 bases and 7 bases, in that order; junction bases with no gene match: 10. CDR1 and CDR2 (germline): MGHDK, SYGVNS. The CDR3 covers 16 residues. CDR3 sequence reads: CASSALGLAGVNEQFF. CDR3 DNA: TGTGCCAGCAGTGCGTTAGGGCTAGCGGGAGTTAATGAGCAGTTCTTC.

This rearrangement joins TRBV6-5 to TRBJ1-1; D is unclear. Looked up from germline, CDR1 is MNHEY and CDR2 is SVGAGI. The germline V and J ends were trimmed by 4 bases and 5 bases, with 11 bases remaining between them. The CDR3 spans 13 residues. The CDR3 DNA follows: TGTGCCAGCAGTTCCGGGGAGAGGACTGAAGCTTTCTTT. It translates to CASSSGERTEAFF.